This T cell receptor (beta chain) originates from a study of a mutant IDH1 vaccine in newly diagnosed glioma. In the study overall: At week 47 came visit V13, while visit V12 had come at week 35.

A word on this clone: Its antigen is undetermined.

Time point here: week 35, safety follow-up. Vaccinated patients received 300 ug of mutant IDH1 20-mer peptide per dose, with topical imiquimod. Method: immunoSEQ multiplex PCR; TCRdb's copy keeps in-frame clones and lacks some. The sample has some 30,000 clones; around 73% are singletons. The material was PBMCs, obtained from a glioma patient whose treatment included an IDH1 peptide vaccine. The sequence derives from a woman in her 40s with glioma.

The CDR3: CASSLDRARGNSPLHF. CDR3 DNA sequence: TGTGCCAGCAGCTTGGATCGGGCCCGAGGAAATTCACCCCTCCACTTT. The chain has TRBV7-6 and TRBJ1-6; no clear D gene. Trimming shortened V by 3 bases and J by 7 bases, and 16 bases separated the two germline ends. In germline, CDR1 is SGHVS, CDR2 FNYEAQ. The CDR3 totals 16 residues.